The 16 T cell receptor beta chains below were found in one sample sequenced in a study of blood T cell repertoires in COVID-19. Produced via immunoSEQ multiplex PCR; TCRdb's table is partial and in-frame only. This table has 250,000 or so clones, approximately 90% appearing once. Sequencing was performed on peripheral blood. The receptor source for this set is a woman between 40 and 55 years old who had recovered from COVID-19.

This chain links TRBV2 with TRBJ1-1, with D hard to call. CDR3 length: 14 amino acids. The germline V gene encodes CDR1 SNHLY and CDR2 FYNNEI. V was clipped by 4 bases and J by 4 bases, with 13 bases between them. This chain's CDR3 is CASSAQGGGTEAFF. The CDR3 DNA is TGTGCCAGCAGTGCCCAAGGCGGCGGCACTGAAGCTTTCTTT.

The chain has TRBV7-6 and TRBJ1-1; D gene unclear. Trimming took 5 bases from V and 7 from J, leaving 8 bases between them. Per the germline V gene, CDR1 is SGHVS and CDR2 is FNYEAQ. The CDR3 is made up of 11 amino acids. The CDR3 DNA reads as TGTGCCAGCAGCCTCGTCGGTGAAGCTTTCTTT. Translated, it gives CASSLVGEAFF.

This chain connects TRBV2 to TRBJ2-7; 7 bases line up with TRBD2. This CDR3 is 16 amino acids long. Germline V gene lookup returns CDR1 SNHLY and CDR2 FYNNEI. J gave up 0 bases and V 6 bases, and 11 bases lay outside the gene matches. The CDR3 reads CASRAASGISSYEQYV. For the CDR3, the DNA is TGTGCCAGCAGGGCGGCTAGCGGAATCAGCTCCTACGAGCAGTACGTC.

In its sample, this clone was seen once. The genes are TRBV24-1 and TRBJ2-3; 7 bases line up with TRBD2. The CDR3 is 17 amino acids. V shed 0 bases and J 1 base; nucleotides not matched to a gene: 6. The germline gives CDR1 KGHDR, CDR2 SFDVKD. CDR3 sequence reads: CATSDLGASGRTDTQYF. The CDR3 coding sequence is TGTGCCACCAGTGATTTGGGGGCTAGCGGACGCACAGATACGCAGTATTTT.

The rearrangement joins TRBV20-1 to TRBJ1-4; TRBD1 is a possible D gene (6 bases). This CDR3 contains 10 residues. V lost 6 bases, J lost 13 bases, and 12 bases lay in between. The germline CDR1 and CDR2 sequences are DFQATT and SNEGSKA (reference sequence). The CDR3 loop is CSATQGGLFF. The CDR3 bases are TGCAGTGCCACCCAAGGGGGACTGTTTTTT.

CDR3 region: CASSPQLATGPYEQYV. CDR3 in DNA: TGTGCCAGCAGCCCACAACTAGCTACGGGGCCGTACGAGCAGTACGTC. The chain joins TRBV3-1 (or the pseudogene TRBV3-2) to TRBJ2-7, with D perhaps matching TRBD2 (6 bases). Germline CDR1 reads LGHDT; CDR2 reads YNNKEL (reference sequence). The CDR3 spans 16 residues. Trimming took 4 bases from V and 4 from J, leaving 20 bases between them.

The V and J genes are TRBV13 and TRBJ1-2; D possibly corresponds to TRBD1 (6 bases). V lost 6 bases to trimming and J lost 4 bases, with 12 bases between them. The CDR3 totals 13 residues. The V gene's germline CDR1 is PRHDT and CDR2 FYEKMQ (reference sequence). The CDR3 region is CASSPQGPYGYTF. The CDR3 DNA follows: TGTGCCAGCAGTCCACAGGGCCCCTATGGCTACACCTTC.

The chain carries TRBV5-1 and TRBJ1-2; 7 positions match TRBD1. The germline V gene has CDR1 SGHRS and CDR2 YFSETQ. This CDR3 is built from 12 residues. V lost 1 base, J lost 9 bases, and 3 bases stayed unmatched. As DNA, the CDR3 is TGCGCCAGCAGCTTGCAGGGGGTACGCTACACCTTC. Protein: CASSLQGVRYTF.

The chain couples TRBV19 to TRBJ2-7; 9 bases are shared with TRBD2. V lost 5 bases and J lost 2; bases outside the gene matches: 4. Germline CDR1 is LNHDA and CDR2 is SQIVND (reference sequence). CDR3 size: 14 residues. The CDR3 is CASSLREGPYEQYF. As DNA, the CDR3 is TGTGCCAGTAGTCTGCGGGAGGGCCCCTACGAGCAGTACTTC.

The chain employs TRBV19 and TRBJ2-3; unclear D gene. This CDR3 region has 14 residues. V was trimmed by 0 bases and J by 6 bases, leaving 10 bases between them. CDR1 is LNHDA and CDR2 is SQIVND in the germline V gene (reference sequence). The CDR3 coding sequence is TGTGCCAGTAGTATAGATCGGCGGCGGGATACGCAGTATTTT. Amino acids: CASSIDRRRDTQYF.

The CDR3 loop reads CASSLASAGELFF. The CDR3 coding sequence is TGTGCCAGCAGCTTGGCCTCGGCCGGGGAGCTGTTTTTT. The chain links TRBV5-6 to TRBJ2-2; D is uncertain. Per the germline V gene, CDR1 is SGHDT and CDR2 is YYEEEE. This CDR3 comprises 13 residues. Trimming took 0 bases from V and 6 from J, leaving 6 bases between them.

The V and J genes are TRBV28 and TRBJ2-4; D might be TRBD1 (5 bases). Trimming pared 1 base from V and 0 bases from J, leaving 10 bases between. The CDR3 has 16 amino acids. The V gene's germline CDR1 is MDHEN and CDR2 SYDVKM. CDR3 nucleotide sequence: TGTGCCAGCAGTTTATCGGACAACTTAGCCAAAAACATTCAGTACTTC. The encoded protein is CASSLSDNLAKNIQYF.

In DNA form, the CDR3 reads TGTGCCAGCCGAACGGGACAGGGTGGCACTGAAGCTTTCTTT. Protein sequence: CASRTGQGGTEAFF. This chain links TRBV2 with TRBJ1-1; 9 bases match TRBD1. V dropped 8 bases and J dropped 4; count of bases not matched to a gene: 8. Per germline, CDR1 SNHLY and CDR2 FYNNEI. This CDR3 is built from 14 residues.

The chain uses TRBV7-9 and TRBJ2-2; TRBD2 might be the D (5 bases). The CDR3 sequence is 18 residues long. CDR1 and CDR2 from the germline V gene are SEHNR and FQNEAQ (reference sequence). Trimming removed 5 bases at V and 1 base at J, with 20 bases between. CDR3 bases: TGTGCCAGCAGCCCCCCGGTGGAGGCTAGCCGGAACACCGGGGAGCTGTTTTTT. As protein: CASSPPVEASRNTGELFF.

The gene calls are TRBV7-2 and TRBJ1-1, with D possibly matching TRBD1 (6 bases). Trimming left V 5 bases short and J 5 bases short, with 15 bases between. This CDR3 comprises 14 residues. Germline CDR1 SGHTA, CDR2 FQGNSA. CDR3 in amino acids: CASSPRGAGTEAFF. The CDR3 DNA follows: TGTGCCAGCAGCCCCCGGGGGGCGGGGACTGAAGCTTTCTTT. Variable domain in full (rest from reference TRBV7-2 and TRBJ1-1): GAGVSQSPSNKVTEKGKDVELRCDPISGHTALYWYRQSLGQGLEFLIYFQGNSAPDKSGLPSDRFSAERTGGSVSTLTIQRTQQEDSAVYLCASSPRGAGTEAFFGQGTRLTVV.

The sample holds a few counts of this clone. The V and J genes are TRBV14 and TRBJ2-7; a weak D match, TRBD1 (6 bases). The CDR3 runs to 13 residues. V lost 3 bases, J lost 13 bases, and 19 bases lay in between. Germline V gene lookup returns CDR1 SGHDN and CDR2 FVKESK. CDR3 region: CASSQPGEGKIYV. As DNA, the CDR3 is TGTGCCAGCAGCCAGCCAGGGGAAGGCAAGATATACGTC.